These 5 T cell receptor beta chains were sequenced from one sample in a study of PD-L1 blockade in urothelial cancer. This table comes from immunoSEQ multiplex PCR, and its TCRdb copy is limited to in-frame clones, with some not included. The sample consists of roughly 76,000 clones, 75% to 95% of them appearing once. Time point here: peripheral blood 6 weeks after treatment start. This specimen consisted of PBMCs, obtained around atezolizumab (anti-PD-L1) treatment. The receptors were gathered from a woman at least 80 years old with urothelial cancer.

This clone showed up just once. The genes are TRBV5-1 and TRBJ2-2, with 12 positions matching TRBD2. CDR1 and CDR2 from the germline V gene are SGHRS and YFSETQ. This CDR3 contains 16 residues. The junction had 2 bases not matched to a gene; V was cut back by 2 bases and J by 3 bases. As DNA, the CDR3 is TGCGCCAGCAGCTTACTAGCGGGAGGCGACACCGGGGAGCTGTTTTTT. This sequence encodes CASSLLAGGDTGELFF.

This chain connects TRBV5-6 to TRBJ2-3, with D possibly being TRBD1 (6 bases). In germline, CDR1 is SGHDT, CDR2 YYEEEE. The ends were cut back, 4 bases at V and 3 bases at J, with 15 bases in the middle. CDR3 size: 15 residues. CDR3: CASSLSLTGTDTQYF. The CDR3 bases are TGTGCCAGCAGCCTTTCGTTAACAGGGACAGATACGCAGTATTTT.

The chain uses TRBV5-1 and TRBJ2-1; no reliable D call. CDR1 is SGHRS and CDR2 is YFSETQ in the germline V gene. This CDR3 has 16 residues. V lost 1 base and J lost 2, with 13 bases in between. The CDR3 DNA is TGCGCCAGCAGCTTGAGGTCGTTCGAGGCCTACAATGAGCAGTTCTTC. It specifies CASSLRSFEAYNEQFF.

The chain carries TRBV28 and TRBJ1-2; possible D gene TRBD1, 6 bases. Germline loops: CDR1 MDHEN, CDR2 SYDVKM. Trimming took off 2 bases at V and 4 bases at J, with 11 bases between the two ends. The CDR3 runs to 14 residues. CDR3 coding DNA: TGTGCCAGCAGTTTAACGGGGGGCAGCTATGGCTACACCTTC. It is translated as CASSLTGGSYGYTF.

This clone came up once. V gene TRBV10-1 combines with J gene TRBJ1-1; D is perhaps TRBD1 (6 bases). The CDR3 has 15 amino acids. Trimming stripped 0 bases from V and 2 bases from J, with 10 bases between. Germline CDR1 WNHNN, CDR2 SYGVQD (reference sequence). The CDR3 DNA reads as TGCGCCAGCAGTGAGTCAGCAGGGGATAACACTGAAGCTTTCTTT. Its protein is CASSESAGDNTEAFF.